This section outlines one T cell receptor (beta chain) sequence together with its context. Its antigen is undetermined. This entry is derived from a study of graft-versus-host responses after intestinal transplantation. Study-wide context: Every recipient underwent anti-thymocyte globulin induction, then tacrolimus and steroids for approximately three years.

Findings and limits, study-wide: Maximum circulating GvH clone levels tracked with early post-transplant HvG decreases. Analysis identified GvH clones in recipient marrow, with some appearing first in ileum or blood.

The ends lost 1 base at V and 2 bases at J; junction bases unmatched: 7. The germline V gene encodes CDR1 LNHDA and CDR2 SQIVND (reference sequence). CDR3 size: 17 residues. Here immunoSEQ multiplex PCR was the method, and the copy in TCRdb shows in-frame clones only, minus some. The repertoire includes over 90,000 clones, more than 85% of them detected once, and 0.5% sits in the top ten. The rearrangement joins TRBV19 to TRBJ2-1, with TRBD2 matching over 8 bases. Sample: unstimulated CD8+ T cells sorted from spleen or lymph node cells, taken before intestinal transplant. This receptor was identified in a human donor who received an intestinal transplant. CDR3 residues: CASSIVISGGPYNEQFF. CDR3 nucleotides: TGTGCCAGTAGTATAGTTATAAGCGGGGGCCCCTACAATGAGCAGTTCTTC.